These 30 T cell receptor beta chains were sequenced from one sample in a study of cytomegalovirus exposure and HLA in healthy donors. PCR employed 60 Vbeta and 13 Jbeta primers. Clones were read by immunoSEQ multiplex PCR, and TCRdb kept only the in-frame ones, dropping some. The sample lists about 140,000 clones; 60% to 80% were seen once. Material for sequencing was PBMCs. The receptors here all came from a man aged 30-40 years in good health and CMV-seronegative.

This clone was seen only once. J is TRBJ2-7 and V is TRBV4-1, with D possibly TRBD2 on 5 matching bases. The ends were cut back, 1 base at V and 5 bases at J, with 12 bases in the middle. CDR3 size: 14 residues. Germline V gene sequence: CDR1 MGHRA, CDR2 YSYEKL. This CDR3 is CASSQARGSDEQYF. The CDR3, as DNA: TGCGCCAGCAGCCAAGCCCGGGGTAGCGACGAGCAGTACTTC.

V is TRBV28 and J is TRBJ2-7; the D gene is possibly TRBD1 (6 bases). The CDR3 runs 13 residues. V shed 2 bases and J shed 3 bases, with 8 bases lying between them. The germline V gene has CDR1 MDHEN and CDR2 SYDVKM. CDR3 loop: CASSLQGNYEQYF. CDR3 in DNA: TGTGCCAGCAGTTTACAGGGGAACTACGAGCAGTACTTC.

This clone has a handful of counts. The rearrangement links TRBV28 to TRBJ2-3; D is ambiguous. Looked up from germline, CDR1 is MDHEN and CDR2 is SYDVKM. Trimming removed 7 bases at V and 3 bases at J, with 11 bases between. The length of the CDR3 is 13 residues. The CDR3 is CASNLFPTDTQYF. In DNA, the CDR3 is TGTGCCAGCAATCTATTTCCTACAGATACGCAGTATTTT.

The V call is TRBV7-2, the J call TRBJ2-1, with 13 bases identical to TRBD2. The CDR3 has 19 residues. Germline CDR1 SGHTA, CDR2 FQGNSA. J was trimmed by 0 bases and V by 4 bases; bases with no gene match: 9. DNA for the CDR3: TGTGCCAGCAGCTCCCGACTAGCGGGAGGTCTGAGCTCCTACAATGAGCAGTTCTTC. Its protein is CASSSRLAGGLSSYNEQFF.

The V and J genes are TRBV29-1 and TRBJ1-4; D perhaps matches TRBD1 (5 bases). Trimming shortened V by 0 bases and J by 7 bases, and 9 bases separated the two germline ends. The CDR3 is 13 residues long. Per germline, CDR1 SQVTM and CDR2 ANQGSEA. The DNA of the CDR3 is TGCAGCGTTGAAGATGGGAGGGGTGAAAAACTGTTTTTT. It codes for CSVEDGRGEKLFF.

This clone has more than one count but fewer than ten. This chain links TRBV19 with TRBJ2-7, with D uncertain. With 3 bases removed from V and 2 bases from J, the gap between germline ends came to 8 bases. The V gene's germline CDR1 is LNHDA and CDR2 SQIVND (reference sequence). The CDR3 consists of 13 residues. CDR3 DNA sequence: TGTGCCAGTAGTATGCAACTACCCTACGAGCAGTACTTC. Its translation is CASSMQLPYEQYF.

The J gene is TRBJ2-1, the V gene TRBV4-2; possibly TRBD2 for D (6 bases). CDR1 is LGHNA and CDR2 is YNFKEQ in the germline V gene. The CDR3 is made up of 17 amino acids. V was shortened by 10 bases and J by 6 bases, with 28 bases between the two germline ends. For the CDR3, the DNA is TGTGCCACTGGGGGGTCCGCTCCCGGGCGGCACAGCAATGAGCAGTTCTTC. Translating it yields CATGGSAPGRHSNEQFF.

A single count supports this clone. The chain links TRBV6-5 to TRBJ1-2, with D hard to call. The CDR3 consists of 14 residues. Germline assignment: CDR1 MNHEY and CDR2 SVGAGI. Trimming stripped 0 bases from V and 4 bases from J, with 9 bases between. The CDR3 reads CASSYSQNIYGYTF. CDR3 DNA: TGTGCCAGCAGTTACTCCCAGAACATCTATGGCTACACCTTC.

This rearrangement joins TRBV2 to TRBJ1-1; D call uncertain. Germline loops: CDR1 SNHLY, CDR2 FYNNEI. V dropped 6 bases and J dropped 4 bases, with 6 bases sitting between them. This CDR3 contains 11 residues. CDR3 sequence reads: CASSGVTEAFF. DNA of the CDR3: TGTGCCAGCAGCGGGGTCACTGAAGCTTTCTTT.

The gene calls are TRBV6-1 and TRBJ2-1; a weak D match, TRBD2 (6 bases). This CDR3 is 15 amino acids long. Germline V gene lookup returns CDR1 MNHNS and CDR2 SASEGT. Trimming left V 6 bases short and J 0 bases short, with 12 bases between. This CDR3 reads CASSRDFGSYNEQFF. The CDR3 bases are TGTGCCAGCAGCCGGGACTTCGGCTCCTACAATGAGCAGTTCTTC.

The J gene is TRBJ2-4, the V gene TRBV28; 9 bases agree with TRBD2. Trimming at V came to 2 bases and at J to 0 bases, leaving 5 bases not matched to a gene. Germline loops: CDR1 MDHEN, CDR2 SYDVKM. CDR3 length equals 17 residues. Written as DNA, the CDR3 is TGTGCCAGCAGTTTACGCGGGGGGGCTTTAGCCAAAAACATTCAGTACTTC. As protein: CASSLRGGALAKNIQYF.

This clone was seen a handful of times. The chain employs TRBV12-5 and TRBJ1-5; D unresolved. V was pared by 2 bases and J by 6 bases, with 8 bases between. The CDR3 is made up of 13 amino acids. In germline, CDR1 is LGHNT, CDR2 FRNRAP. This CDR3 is CASGLTGIQPQHF. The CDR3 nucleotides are TGTGCTAGTGGTTTGACGGGGATTCAGCCCCAGCATTTT.

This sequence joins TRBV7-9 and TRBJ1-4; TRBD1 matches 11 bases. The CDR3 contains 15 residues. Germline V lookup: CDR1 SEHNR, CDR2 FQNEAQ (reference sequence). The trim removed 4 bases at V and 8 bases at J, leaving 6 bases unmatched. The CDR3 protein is CASSSRTGGEEKLFF. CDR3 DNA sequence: TGTGCCAGCAGCTCAAGGACAGGGGGCGAAGAAAAACTGTTTTTT.

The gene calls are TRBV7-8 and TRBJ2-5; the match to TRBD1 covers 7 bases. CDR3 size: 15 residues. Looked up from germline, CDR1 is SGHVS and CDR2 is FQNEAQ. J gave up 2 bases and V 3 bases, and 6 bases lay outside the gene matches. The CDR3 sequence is CASSFNQGQQETQYF. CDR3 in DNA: TGTGCCAGCAGCTTTAACCAGGGACAGCAAGAGACCCAGTACTTC.

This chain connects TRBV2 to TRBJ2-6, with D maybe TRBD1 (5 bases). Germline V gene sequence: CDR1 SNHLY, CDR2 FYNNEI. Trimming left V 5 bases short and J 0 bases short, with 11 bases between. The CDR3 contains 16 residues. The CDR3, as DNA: TGTGCCAGCAGTTCACAGGTTATCTCTGGGGCCAACGTCCTGACTTTC. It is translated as CASSSQVISGANVLTF.

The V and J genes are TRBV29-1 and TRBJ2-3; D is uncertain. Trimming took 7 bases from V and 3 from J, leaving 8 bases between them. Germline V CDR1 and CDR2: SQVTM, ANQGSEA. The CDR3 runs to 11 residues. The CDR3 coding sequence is TGCAGCGCTGGGCGAACAGATACGCAGTATTTT. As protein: CSAGRTDTQYF.

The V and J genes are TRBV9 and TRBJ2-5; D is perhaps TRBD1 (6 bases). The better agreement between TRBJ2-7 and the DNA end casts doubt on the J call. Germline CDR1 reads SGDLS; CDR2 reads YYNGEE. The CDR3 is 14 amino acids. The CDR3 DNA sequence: TGTGCCAGCAGCAAAACAGGACAGTTCTACGAGCAGTACTTC. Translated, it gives CASSKTGQFYEQYF.

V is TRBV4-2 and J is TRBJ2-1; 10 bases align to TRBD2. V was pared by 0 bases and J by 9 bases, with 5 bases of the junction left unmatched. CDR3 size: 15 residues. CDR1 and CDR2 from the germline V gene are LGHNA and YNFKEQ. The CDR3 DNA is TGTGCCAGCAGCCAAGATCCCCCTAGCGGGAGTGAGCAGTTCTTC. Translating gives CASSQDPPSGSEQFF.

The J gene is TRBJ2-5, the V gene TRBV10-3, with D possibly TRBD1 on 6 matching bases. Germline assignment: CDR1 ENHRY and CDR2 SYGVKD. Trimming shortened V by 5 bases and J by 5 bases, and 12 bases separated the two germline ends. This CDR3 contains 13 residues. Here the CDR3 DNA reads TGTGCCATCAGTAAACAGGGATCTGAGACCCAGTACTTC. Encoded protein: CAISKQGSETQYF.

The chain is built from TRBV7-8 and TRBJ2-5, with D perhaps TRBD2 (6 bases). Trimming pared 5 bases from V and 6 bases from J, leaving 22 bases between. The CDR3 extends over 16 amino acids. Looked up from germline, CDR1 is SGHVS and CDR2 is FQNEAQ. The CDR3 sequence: CASSLVGSGSVKTQYF. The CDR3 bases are TGTGCCAGCAGCCTGGTTGGGTCCGGGAGCGTTAAGACCCAGTACTTC.

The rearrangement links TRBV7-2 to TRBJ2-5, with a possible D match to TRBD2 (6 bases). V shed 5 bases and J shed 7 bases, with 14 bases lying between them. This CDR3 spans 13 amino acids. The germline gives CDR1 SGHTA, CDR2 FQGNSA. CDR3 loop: CASSPGTERTQYF. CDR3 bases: TGTGCCAGCAGCCCCGGGACTGAGCGGACCCAGTACTTC.

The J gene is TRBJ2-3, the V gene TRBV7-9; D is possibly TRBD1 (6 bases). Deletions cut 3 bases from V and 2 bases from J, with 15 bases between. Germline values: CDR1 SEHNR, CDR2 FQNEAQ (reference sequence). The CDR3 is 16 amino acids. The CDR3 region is CASSFTRTDDTDTQYF. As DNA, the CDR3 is TGTGCCAGCAGCTTTACCCGGACAGACGACACAGATACGCAGTATTTT.

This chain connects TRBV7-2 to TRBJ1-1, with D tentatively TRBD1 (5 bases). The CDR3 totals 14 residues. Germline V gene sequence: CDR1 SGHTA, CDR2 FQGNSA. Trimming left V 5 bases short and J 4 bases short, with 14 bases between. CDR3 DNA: TGTGCCAGCAGCCCAGGGTCCGTGAGCACTGAAGCTTTCTTT. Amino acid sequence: CASSPGSVSTEAFF.

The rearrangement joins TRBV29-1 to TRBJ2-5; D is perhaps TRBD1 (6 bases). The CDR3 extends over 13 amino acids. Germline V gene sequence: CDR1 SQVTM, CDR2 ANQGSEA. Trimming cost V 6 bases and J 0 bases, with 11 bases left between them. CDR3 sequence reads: CSVQRTDQETQYF. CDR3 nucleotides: TGCAGCGTCCAAAGGACAGACCAAGAGACCCAGTACTTC.

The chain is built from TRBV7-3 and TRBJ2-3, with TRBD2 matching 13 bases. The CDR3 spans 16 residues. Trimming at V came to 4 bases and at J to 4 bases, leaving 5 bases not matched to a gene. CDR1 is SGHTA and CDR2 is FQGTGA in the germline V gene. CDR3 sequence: CASSSLLAGGADTQYF. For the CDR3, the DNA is TGTGCCAGCAGCTCGCTACTAGCGGGAGGGGCAGATACGCAGTATTTT.

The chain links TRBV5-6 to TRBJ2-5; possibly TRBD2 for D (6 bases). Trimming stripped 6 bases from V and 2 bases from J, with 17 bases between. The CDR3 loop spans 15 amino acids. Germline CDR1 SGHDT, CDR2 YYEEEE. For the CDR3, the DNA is TGTGCCAGCACCTGGGGGACTTCATGGCAAGAGACCCAGTACTTC. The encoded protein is CASTWGTSWQETQYF.

In DNA form, the CDR3 reads TGCAGCGTTGCGAGGAACATGAACACTGAAGCTTTCTTT. This sequence encodes CSVARNMNTEAFF. J is TRBJ1-1 and V is TRBV29-1; no clear D. V shed 4 bases and J shed 0 bases, with 9 bases lying between them. This CDR3 has 13 residues. Germline loops: CDR1 SQVTM, CDR2 ANQGSEA.

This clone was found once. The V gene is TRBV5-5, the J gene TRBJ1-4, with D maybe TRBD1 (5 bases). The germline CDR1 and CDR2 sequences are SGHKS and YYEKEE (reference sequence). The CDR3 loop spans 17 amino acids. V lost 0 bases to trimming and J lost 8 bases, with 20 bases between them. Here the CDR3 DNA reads TGTGCCAGCAGCTTGGTAGGAGTGACAGAGGCAGGAGAAAAACTGTTTTTT. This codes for CASSLVGVTEAGEKLFF.

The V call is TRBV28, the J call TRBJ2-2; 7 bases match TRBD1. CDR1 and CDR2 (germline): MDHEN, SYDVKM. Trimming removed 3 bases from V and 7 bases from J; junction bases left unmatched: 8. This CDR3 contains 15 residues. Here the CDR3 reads CASSLQGGADGELFF. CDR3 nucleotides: TGTGCCAGCAGTTTGCAAGGGGGCGCGGACGGGGAGCTGTTTTTT.

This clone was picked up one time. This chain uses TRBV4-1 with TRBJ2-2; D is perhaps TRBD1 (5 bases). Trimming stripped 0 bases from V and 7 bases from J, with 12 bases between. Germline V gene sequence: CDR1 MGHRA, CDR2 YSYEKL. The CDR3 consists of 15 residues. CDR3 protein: CASSQDLRADGELFF. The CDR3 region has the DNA TGCGCCAGCAGCCAAGATCTCAGGGCCGACGGGGAGCTGTTTTTT.